This T cell receptor (beta chain) was retrieved from a study of shared clonotypes between healthy human individuals. It was CD45RO-negative cells, positively selected for CCR7, that made up naive CD8 cells, with terminally differentiated effector memory CD45RA+ cells excluded. Those who donated were healthy HIV-negative adults, with no recent acute infections or vaccinations reported. TCRdb keeps only in-frame clones here, not all; method: immunoSEQ multiplex PCR. Of 550,000 to 650,000 clones listed, approximately 96% are singletons. Looked up from germline, CDR1 is SEHNR and CDR2 is FQNEAQ (reference sequence). CDR3 length: 17 residues. V was shortened by 5 bases and J by 2 bases, with 21 bases between the two germline ends. Study-wide results and limits: Rarefaction gave evidence that sorted-subset sequencing remained incomplete despite large depth. The naive CD4 repertoires of several donors were compared, and around 4.9% of clonotypes were shared. Relative to their counterparts shared across all four donors, non-shared clonotypes exhibited diminished generation probabilities.

With regard to this clone: What it binds is not known.

The sequence derives from a woman aged 25 to 39 in good health. The specimen sequenced was naive CD8+ T cells sorted from blood. V gene TRBV7-9 combines with J gene TRBJ1-1, with TRBD1 as a possible D gene (6 bases). The CDR3 here is CASSIKQGTPKNTEAFF. For the CDR3, the DNA is TGTGCCAGCAGCATCAAGCAGGGGACCCCAAAAAACACTGAAGCTTTCTTT.